This T cell receptor (beta chain) was retrieved from a study of cytomegalovirus exposure and HLA in healthy donors. Overall study findings and caveats: Sequencing likely produced, as an artifact, a cluster of highly shared sequence variants. Most TCR beta V segments were productive about 87% or about 30% of the time in an earlier analysis. In vitro experiments confirmed that a few CMV-associated chains were specific for CMV antigens. When presence/absence was analysed, sequencing depth was taken to be roughly uniform across donors.

The PCR had 60 Vbeta and 13 Jbeta primers. Repertoires were generated with immunoSEQ multiplex PCR, while TCRdb's copy carries only in-frame clones and drops some. The sample lists about 140,000 clones, just under 80% occurring once. Germline V gene sequence: CDR1 SGHNT, CDR2 YENEEA. The CDR3 totals 13 residues. The V end lost 5 bases, the J end lost 7 bases, and 15 bases lay between the germline ends. Comment on this clone: Antigen: not known.

The sample comprised PBMCs. V is TRBV11-3 and J is TRBJ2-7, with D tentatively TRBD1 (6 bases). The clonotype comes from a man aged 25 to 40 in good health and CMV-seronegative. CDR3 protein: CASSPTGLDEQYF. The CDR3 DNA is TGTGCCAGCAGCCCTACAGGGTTGGATGAGCAGTACTTC.